These T cell receptor beta chains were read from a single sample in a study of T cell repertoires in cytomegalovirus infection. Each CDR3 protein is one row after TCRdb ran MiXCR on the reads. The sample lists approximately 700,000 distinct CDR3 sequences, 35% seen once, with more than 2.5% in the top ten. Material for sequencing was PBMCs. The receptor set was obtained from a human donor in good health (CMV status not recorded). Some clones in this sample may be carry-over from other donors' samples. Both conserved end residues are part of each CDR3. A D gene is named only where the DNA matches it firmly. Clone size, where shown, is once, few, many, or a class for clones that have expanded.

cdr3_nt | cdr3_aa | j_call | clone_size | d_call | v_call
TGTGCCATCAGTGAGTCTCCTTACGACAGGGACAGGGCCTCAGGGGCCAACGTCCTGACTTTC | CAISESPYDRDRASGANVLTF | TRBJ2-6 | NA | TRBD1 | TRBV10-3
TGCAGTGCTAGCCCTCGGTGGGCTAGCACAGATACGCAGTATTTT | CSASPRWASTDTQYF | TRBJ2-3 | NA | NA | TRBV20-1
TGTGCCAGCAGCCCAGGAACAGGGTTGGCCTACGAGCAGTACTTC | CASSPGTGLAYEQYF | TRBJ2-7 | NA | NA | TRBV7-6
TGTGCCAGCAGCCTCACCGGGACATCGAACACCGGGGAGATGTTTTTT | CASSLTGTSNTGEMFF | TRBJ2-2 | NA | NA | TRBV7-9
TGTGCCAGCGAAATCACCGGGGAGCTGTTTTTT | CASEITGELFF | TRBJ2-2 | NA | NA | TRBV28
TGTGCCAGTAGACGGGGGGAGGAGCTCGGGGAGCTGTTTTTT | CASRRGEELGELFF | TRBJ2-2 | NA | TRBD2 | TRBV19
TGCGCCAGCAGCCAAGAGCCCACAGGGGCCCTCCAAGAGACCCAGTACTTC | CASSQEPTGALQETQYF | TRBJ2-5 | NA | TRBD1 | TRBV4-1
TGTGCCAGTAACGCCCTAGCGGGGAGATACAATGAGCAGTTCTTC | CASNALAGRYNEQFF | TRBJ2-1 | NA | TRBD2 | TRBV19
TGTGCCAGTCGGGGCACTTATAATTCACCCCTCCACTTT | CASRGTYNSPLHF | TRBJ1-6 | few | NA | TRBV27
TGTGCCAGCATGGGGACGGGGATGAACACTGAAGCTTTCTTT | CASMGTGMNTEAFF | TRBJ1-1 | NA | NA | TRBV10-3
TGTGCCAGCAGTTTTTGGGGCAGCAACACTGAAGCTTTCTTT | CASSFWGSNTEAFF | TRBJ1-1 | NA | NA | TRBV12-3/TRBV12-4
TGTGCCAACTACGACGGACAGCGCTATGGCTACACCTTC | CANYDGQRYGYTF | TRBJ1-2 | few | NA | TRBV6-1
TGCAGTGCCACAAATTCCTTTCCGGGACAGGGTGTCGGTTCACCCCTCCACTTT | CSATNSFPGQGVGSPLHF | TRBJ1-6 | NA | TRBD1 | TRBV20-1
TGTGCCATCAGAAAAACTAGCGGAGAAATTCGGGAGCAGTACTTC | CAIRKTSGEIREQYF | TRBJ2-7 | NA | TRBD2 | TRBV10-3
TGCAGTGCTAGAGGCTTAGCTACCCGCACAGATACGCAGTATTTT | CSARGLATRTDTQYF | TRBJ2-3 | NA | NA | TRBV20-1
TGTGCCACCAGCAGAGGGGGGCAGGGCTATGGCTACACCTTC | CATSRGGQGYGYTF | TRBJ1-2 | NA | NA | TRBV15
TGTGTCAGCAGCTTAAGCTATAATGAAAAACTGTTTTTT | CVSSLSYNEKLFF | TRBJ1-4 | NA | NA | TRBV5-5
TGTGCCAGCAGCCGACTAGGGACGGTGAACACTGAAGCTTTCTTT | CASSRLGTVNTEAFF | TRBJ1-1 | many | NA | TRBV7-8
TGTGCCAGCAGTCCCTTCACCCCCGTTCCGGGACAGTATCCAGATACGCAGTATTTT | CASSPFTPVPGQYPDTQYF | TRBJ2-3 | NA | TRBD1 | TRBV28
TGCGCCAGCAGCCAAGATGGGTCTATGTTGGGACAGGGGAAACGAACTTTCTTT | CASSQDGSMLGQGKRTFF | TRBJ1-1 | NA | TRBD1 | TRBV4-1
TGTGCCAGCAGTCGATGGGGCTACAATGAGCAGTTCTTC | CASSRWGYNEQFF | TRBJ2-1 | once | NA | TRBV5-6
TGTGCCAGCAGCCCTCCTTCGGGGGAGGACACCTACGAGCAGTACTTC | CASSPPSGEDTYEQYF | TRBJ2-7 | few | NA | TRBV7-9
TGTGCCAGCAGAAGACCGGGACACCCCCAAGAGACCCAGTACTTC | CASRRPGHPQETQYF | TRBJ2-5 | NA | NA | TRBV11-2
TGTGCCAGTAGTATATGGGGGGGGAACACCGGGGAGCTGTTTTTT | CASSIWGGNTGELFF | TRBJ2-2 | NA | TRBD2 | TRBV19
TGTGCCAGCAGTTTAACAGGGCTTCTCACAGATACGCAGTATTTT | CASSLTGLLTDTQYF | TRBJ2-3 | NA | NA | TRBV12-3/TRBV12-4
TGTGCCAGCTCACCACAGGGGCATGGGTACGAGCAGTACTTC | CASSPQGHGYEQYF | TRBJ2-7 | few | NA | TRBV18
TGTGCCAGCAGCTTGATCCGGGGGGAGATATTTTATGGCTACACCTTC | CASSLIRGEIFYGYTF | TRBJ1-2 | NA | NA | TRBV5-6
TGCGCCAGCAGCCAAGAAGGAACGGCACCTAATGAAAAACTGTTTTTT | CASSQEGTAPNEKLFF | TRBJ1-4 | NA | NA | TRBV4-1
TGTGCCAGCAGTTACAAGGGACTTTGGGAATACGAGCAGTACTTC | CASSYKGLWEYEQYF | TRBJ2-7 | few | NA | TRBV6-5
TGTGCCAGCAGCTTAGCCCCCGAGGGGCGGGACTATGGCTACACCTTC | CASSLAPEGRDYGYTF | TRBJ1-2 | NA | NA | TRBV7-9
TGCGCCAGCAGCCAAGAGCCTAGCGTGATATACGAGCAGTACTTC | CASSQEPSVIYEQYF | TRBJ2-7 | NA | NA | TRBV4-3
TGTGCCAGCAGCTTAGGGCAGATCGGGGAGCTGTTTTTT | CASSLGQIGELFF | TRBJ2-2 | few | NA | TRBV11-2
TGTGCCAGCAGGGCCCGTAGCTCTGGAAACACCATATATTTT | CASRARSSGNTIYF | TRBJ1-3 | few | NA | TRBV28
TGCAGTGCTAGACCTCCGACGGCTGAAAAACTGTTTTTT | CSARPPTAEKLFF | TRBJ1-4 | NA | NA | TRBV20-1
TGTGCCAGCACCTCTTTTACGGATAACAATGAGCAGTTCTTC | CASTSFTDNNEQFF | TRBJ2-1 | few | NA | TRBV27
TGTGCCAGCAGGAATGCTGCGATCACTTTGACCGTTGCCAAAAACATTCAGTACTTC | CASRNAAITLTVAKNIQYF | TRBJ2-4 | few | NA | TRBV6-6
TGCGCCAGCAGCCAAGATTTCGATGCATGGGGTGAAGCTTTCTTT | CASSQDFDAWGEAFF | TRBJ1-1 | once | NA | TRBV4-3
TGTGCCAGCAGCTTCGCAGTAAGGGGCCCAGATACGCAGTATTTT | CASSFAVRGPDTQYF | TRBJ2-3 | many | NA | TRBV7-2
TGTGCCAGCAGTGAGGTTTGGCCGGGACTAGCGGGCCTCCCTAACACCGGGAAGCTGTTTTTT | CASSEVWPGLAGLPNTGKLFF | TRBJ2-2 | NA | TRBD2 | TRBV6-1
TGTGCCAGCAGTGAATGGTCAGGGGAAGAGACCCAGTACTTC | CASSEWSGEETQYF | TRBJ2-5 | NA | NA | TRBV25-1
TGTGCCAGCAGTTTAGGGGCCGGGACAGGGGTAGGCGGCTACACCTTC | CASSLGAGTGVGGYTF | TRBJ1-2 | NA | TRBD1 | TRBV28
TGTGCCAGCAGTTTATCTACGGACACCTTCCTTAAGTGGGAGCCCCAAAAAGCTTTCTTT | CASSLSTDTFLKWEPQKAFF | TRBJ1-1 | few | NA | TRBV27
TGTGCCAGCAGCTTGGGACACGGGGACTATGGCTACACCTTC | CASSLGHGDYGYTF | TRBJ1-2 | NA | NA | TRBV7-2